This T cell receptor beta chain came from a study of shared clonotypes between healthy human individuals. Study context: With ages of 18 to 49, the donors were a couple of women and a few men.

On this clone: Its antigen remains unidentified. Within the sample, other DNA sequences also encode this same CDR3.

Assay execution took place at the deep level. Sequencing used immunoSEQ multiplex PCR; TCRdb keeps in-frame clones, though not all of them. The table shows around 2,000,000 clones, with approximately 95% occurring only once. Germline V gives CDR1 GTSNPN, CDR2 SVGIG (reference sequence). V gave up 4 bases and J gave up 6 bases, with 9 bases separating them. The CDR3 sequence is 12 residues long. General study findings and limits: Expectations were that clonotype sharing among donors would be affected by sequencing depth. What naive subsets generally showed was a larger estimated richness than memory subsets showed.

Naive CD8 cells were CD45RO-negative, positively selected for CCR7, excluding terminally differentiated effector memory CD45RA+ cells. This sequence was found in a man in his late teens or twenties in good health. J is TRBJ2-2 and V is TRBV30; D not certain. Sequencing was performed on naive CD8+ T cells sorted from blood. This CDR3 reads CAWTPSAGELFF. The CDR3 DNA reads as TGTGCCTGGACCCCCTCGGCCGGGGAGCTGTTTTTT. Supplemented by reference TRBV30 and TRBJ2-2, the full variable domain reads SQTIHQWPATLVQPVGSPLSLECTVEGTSNPNLYWYRQAAGRGLQLLFYSVGIGQISSEVPQNLSASRPQDRQFILSSKKLLLSDSGFYLCAWTPSAGELFFGEGSRLTVL.